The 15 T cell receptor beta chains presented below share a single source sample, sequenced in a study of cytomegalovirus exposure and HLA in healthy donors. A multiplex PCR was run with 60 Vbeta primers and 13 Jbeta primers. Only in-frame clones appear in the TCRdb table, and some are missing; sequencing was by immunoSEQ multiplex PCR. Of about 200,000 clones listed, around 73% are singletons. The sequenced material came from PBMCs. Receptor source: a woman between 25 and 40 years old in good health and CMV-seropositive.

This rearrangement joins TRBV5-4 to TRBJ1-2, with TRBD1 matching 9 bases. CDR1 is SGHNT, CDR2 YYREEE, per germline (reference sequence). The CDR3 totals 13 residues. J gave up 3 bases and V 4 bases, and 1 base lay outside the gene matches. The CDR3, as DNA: TGTGCCAGCAGCCGGGACAGGGACTATGGCTACACCTTC. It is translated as CASSRDRDYGYTF. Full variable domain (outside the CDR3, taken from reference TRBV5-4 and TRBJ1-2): ETGVTQSPTHLIKTRGQQVTLRCSSQSGHNTVSWYQQALGQGPQFIFQYYREEENGRGNFPPRFSGLQFPNYSSELNVNALELDDSALYLCASSRDRDYGYTFGSGTRLTVV.

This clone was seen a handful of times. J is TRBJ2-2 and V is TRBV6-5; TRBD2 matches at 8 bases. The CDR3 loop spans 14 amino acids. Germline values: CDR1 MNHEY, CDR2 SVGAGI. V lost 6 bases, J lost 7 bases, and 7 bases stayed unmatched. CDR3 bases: TGTGCCAGCAGGAAGCGGGAGCTTAACGGGGAGCTGTTTTTT. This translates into CASRKRELNGELFF.

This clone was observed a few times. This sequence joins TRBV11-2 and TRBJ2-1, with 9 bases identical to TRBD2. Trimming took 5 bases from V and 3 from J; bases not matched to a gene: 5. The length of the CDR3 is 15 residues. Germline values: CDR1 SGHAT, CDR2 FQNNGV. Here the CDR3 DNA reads TGTGCCAGCAGCCTATCTAGCGGGAACTACAATGAGCAGTTCTTC. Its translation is CASSLSSGNYNEQFF.

The CDR3 DNA follows: TGTGCCAGCAGTTACTCTGACAGTTCCTACGAGCAGTACTTC. As protein: CASSYSDSSYEQYF. The J gene is TRBJ2-7, the V gene TRBV6-5, with a tentative D call TRBD1 (5 bases). This CDR3 comprises 14 residues. Germline CDR1 and CDR2: MNHEY and SVGAGI. Trimming removed 0 bases from V and 1 base from J, with 7 bases in between.

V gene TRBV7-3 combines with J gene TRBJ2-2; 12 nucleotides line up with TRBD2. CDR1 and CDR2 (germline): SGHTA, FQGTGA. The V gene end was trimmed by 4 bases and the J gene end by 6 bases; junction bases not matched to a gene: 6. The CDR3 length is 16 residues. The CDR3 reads CASSSPSGGASGELFF. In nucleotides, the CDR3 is TGTGCCAGCAGCTCCCCTAGCGGGGGGGCGTCCGGGGAGCTGTTTTTT.

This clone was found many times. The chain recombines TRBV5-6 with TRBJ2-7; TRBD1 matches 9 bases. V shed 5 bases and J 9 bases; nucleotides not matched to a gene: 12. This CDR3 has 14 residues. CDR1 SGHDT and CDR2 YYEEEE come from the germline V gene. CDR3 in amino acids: CASRPDRGNQGQYF. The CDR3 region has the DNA TGTGCCAGCAGGCCGGACAGGGGAAACCAAGGGCAGTACTTC.

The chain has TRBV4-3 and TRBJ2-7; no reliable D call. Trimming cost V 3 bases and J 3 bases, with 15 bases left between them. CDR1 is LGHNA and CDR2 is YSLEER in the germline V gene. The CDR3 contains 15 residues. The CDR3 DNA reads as TGCGCCAGCAGCCAGGCCAGTGGAGAGTTCTACGAGCAGTACTTC. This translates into CASSQASGEFYEQYF.

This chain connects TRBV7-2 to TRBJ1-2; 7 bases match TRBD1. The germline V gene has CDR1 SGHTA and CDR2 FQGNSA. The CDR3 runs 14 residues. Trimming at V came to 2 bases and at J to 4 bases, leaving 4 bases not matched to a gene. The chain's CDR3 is CASSLRDSSYGYTF. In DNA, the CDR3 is TGTGCCAGCAGCTTAAGGGACAGTTCCTATGGCTACACCTTC.

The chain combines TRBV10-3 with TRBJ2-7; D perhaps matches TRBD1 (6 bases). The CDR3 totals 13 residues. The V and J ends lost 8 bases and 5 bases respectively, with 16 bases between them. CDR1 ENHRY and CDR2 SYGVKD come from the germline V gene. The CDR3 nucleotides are TGTGCCATCGCTCCCGAGGGGGAAGACGAGCAGTACTTC. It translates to CAIAPEGEDEQYF.

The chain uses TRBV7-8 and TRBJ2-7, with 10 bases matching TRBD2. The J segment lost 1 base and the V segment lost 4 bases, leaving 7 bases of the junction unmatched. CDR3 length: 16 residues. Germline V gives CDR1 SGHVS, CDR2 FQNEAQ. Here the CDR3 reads CASSSRTTSGSYEQYF. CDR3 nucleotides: TGTGCCAGCAGCTCTAGAACGACTAGCGGGTCCTACGAGCAGTACTTC.

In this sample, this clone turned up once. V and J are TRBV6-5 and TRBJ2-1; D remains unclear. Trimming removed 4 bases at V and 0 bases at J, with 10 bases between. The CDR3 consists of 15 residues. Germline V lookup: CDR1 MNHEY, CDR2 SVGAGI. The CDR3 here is CASSFTPSSYNEQFF. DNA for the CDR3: TGTGCCAGCAGTTTTACCCCGAGCTCCTACAATGAGCAGTTCTTC.

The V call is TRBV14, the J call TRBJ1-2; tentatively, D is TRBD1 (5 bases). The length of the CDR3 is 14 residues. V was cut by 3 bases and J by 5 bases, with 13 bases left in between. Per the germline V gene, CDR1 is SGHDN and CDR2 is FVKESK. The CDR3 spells CASSQSGPLYGYTF. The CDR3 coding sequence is TGTGCCAGCAGCCAGTCAGGGCCCCTGTATGGCTACACCTTC.

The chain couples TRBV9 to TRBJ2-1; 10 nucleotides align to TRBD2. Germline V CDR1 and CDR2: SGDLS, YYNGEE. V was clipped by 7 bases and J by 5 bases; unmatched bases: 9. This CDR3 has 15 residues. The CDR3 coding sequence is TGTGCCAGCTCCCCGACTAGCGGGCCGCACAATGAGCAGTTCTTC. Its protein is CASSPTSGPHNEQFF.

The CDR3 DNA follows: TGTGCCAGCAGTCTTACAGGGGGAGGCTACACCTTC. Its translation is CASSLTGGGYTF. V is TRBV6-6 and J is TRBJ1-2, with 8 bases fitting TRBD1. The CDR3 sequence is 12 residues long. CDR1 is MNHNY and CDR2 is SVGAGI in the germline V gene (reference sequence). The trim removed 5 bases at V and 8 bases at J, leaving 4 bases unmatched.

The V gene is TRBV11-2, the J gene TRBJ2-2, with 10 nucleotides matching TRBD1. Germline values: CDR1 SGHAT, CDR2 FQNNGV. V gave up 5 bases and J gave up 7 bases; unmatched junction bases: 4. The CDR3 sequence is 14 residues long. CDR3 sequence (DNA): TGTGCCAGCAGCCAGGGACAGGGGATCGGGGAGCTGTTTTTT. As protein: CASSQGQGIGELFF. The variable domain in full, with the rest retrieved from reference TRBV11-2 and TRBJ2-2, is EAGVAQSPRYKIIEKRQSVAFWCNPISGHATLYWYQQILGQGPKLLIQFQNNGVVDDSQLPKDRFSAERLKGVDSTLKIQPAKLEDSAVYLCASSQGQGIGELFFGEGSRLTVL.